The present entry profiles one TCR beta chain with its context. Its antigen remains unidentified. Assay: immunoSEQ multiplex PCR; the TCRdb copy retains only in-frame clones and omits some. The sample includes about 18,000 clones, approximately 82% of them seen just once. This entry comes from a study of T cells after posttransplantation cyclophosphamide. Trimming at V came to 0 bases and at J to 5 bases, leaving 4 bases not matched to a gene. This CDR3 comprises 14 residues. Per the germline V gene, CDR1 is SGDLS and CDR2 is YYNGEE. Study-wide results and caveats: Recipient CMV seropositivity and CMV reactivation strongly tracked TRB clonality.

This rearrangement joins TRBV9 to TRBJ2-7, with 8 bases matching TRBD2. The clonotype was recovered from a man younger than 45 in good health and a related stem cell transplant donor. Material: memory CD4+ T cells sorted from blood. Here the CDR3 reads CASSVGPGGDEQYF. The CDR3 nucleotides are TGTGCCAGCAGCGTAGGTCCGGGGGGGGACGAGCAGTACTTC. Supplemented by reference TRBV9 and TRBJ2-7, the full variable domain reads DSGVTQTPKHLITATGQRVTLRCSPRSGDLSVYWYQQSLDQGLQFLIQYYNGEERAKGNILERFSAQQFPDLHSELNLSSLELGDSALYFCASSVGPGGDEQYFGPGTRLTVT.